Below, 20 T cell receptor beta chains from the same sample are listed, as sequenced in a study of blood T cells in healthy people across ages. A J-beta primer mix and a sample-barcoded 5' primer were used in a second PCR of about 6 to 12 cycles. TCRdb called the 5' RACE reads again in MiXCR, with one record for every CDR3 protein. Found here are about 640,000 distinct CDR3 sequences, around three fifths of them singletons; the top ten hold 30% to 45%. Input material: blood. These receptors were collected from a man aged 55-75 years in good health.

V gene TRBV5-6 combines with J gene TRBJ2-7; 7 bases map to TRBD1. V shed 4 bases, J shed 0 bases, and the junction held 10 bases outside the gene matches. This CDR3 spans 16 amino acids. CDR1 and CDR2 from the germline V gene are SGHDT and YYEEEE. This CDR3 reads CASSLYRGTSSYEQYF. Here the CDR3 DNA reads TGTGCCAGCAGCCTGTACAGGGGCACAAGCTCCTACGAGCAGTACTTC.

The chain couples TRBV10-3 to TRBJ2-1; 7 bases agree with TRBD1. Per germline, CDR1 ENHRY and CDR2 SYGVKD. V dropped 2 bases and J dropped 9; count of bases not matched to a gene: 4. The CDR3 has 13 amino acids. The CDR3 here is CAISEEGGGEQFF. CDR3 nucleotide sequence: TGTGCCATCAGTGAGGAAGGGGGCGGTGAGCAGTTCTTC.

There are a few counts of this clonotype. The J gene is TRBJ2-5, the V gene TRBV20-1, with TRBD2 matching 11 bases. The ends lost 6 bases at V and 0 bases at J; junction bases unmatched: 9. Per germline, CDR1 DFQATT and CDR2 SNEGSKA (reference sequence). The CDR3 contains 16 residues. This chain's CDR3 is CSASGTSGLYQETQYF. The CDR3 region has the DNA TGCAGTGCATCCGGGACTAGCGGACTGTACCAAGAGACCCAGTACTTC.

This rearrangement joins TRBV6-2 or TRBV6-3 to TRBJ2-1; TRBD2 might be the D (6 bases). Germline CDR1 reads MNHEY; CDR2 reads SVGEGT. V was clipped by 2 bases and J by 13 bases, with 12 bases between them. This CDR3 region has 12 residues. In DNA form, the CDR3 reads TGTGCCAGCAGTTACAGGCGGGGAGGCCAGTTCTTC. Its translation: CASSYRRGGQFF.

The sample holds a few counts of this clonotype. The CDR3 region has the DNA TGCAGCGTTGCAAAGGGGGGAACTAATGAAAAACTGTTTTTT. As protein: CSVAKGGTNEKLFF. This rearrangement joins TRBV29-1 to TRBJ1-4, with D possibly matching TRBD1 (6 bases). V shed 4 bases and J shed 1 base, with 10 bases lying between them. This CDR3 spans 14 amino acids. From germline, CDR1 is SQVTM and CDR2 ANQGSEA.

There are a few counts of this clonotype. The rearrangement joins TRBV7-2 to TRBJ2-5; no clear D. The V and J ends lost 5 bases and 5 bases respectively, with 12 bases between them. Germline CDR1 reads SGHTA; CDR2 reads FQGNSA. The CDR3 sequence is 13 residues long. The CDR3 here is CASSQSLLETQYF. CDR3 nucleotides: TGTGCCAGCAGCCAATCATTACTTGAGACCCAGTACTTC.

This chain joins TRBV27 and TRBJ1-6; no clear D. The CDR3 sequence is 14 residues long. Germline loops: CDR1 MNHEY, CDR2 SMNVEV (reference sequence). The ends were cut back, 3 bases at V and 6 bases at J, with 9 bases in the middle. The CDR3 sequence is CASSFSTLNSPLHF. The DNA of the CDR3 is TGTGCCAGCAGTTTCTCAACCCTTAATTCACCCCTCCACTTT.

The chain combines TRBV4-3 with TRBJ2-1; no clear D. The CDR3 runs to 11 residues. V lost 2 bases and J 8 bases, leaving 4 bases between the germline ends. From germline, CDR1 is LGHNA and CDR2 YSLEER. CDR3 DNA: TGCGCCAGCAGCCAATTGGATGAGCAGTTCTTC. Translation gives CASSQLDEQFF.

The chain uses TRBV10-3 and TRBJ2-1; D is perhaps TRBD2 (6 bases). This CDR3 region has 13 residues. Deletions cut 8 bases from V and 6 bases from J, with 14 bases between. CDR1 is ENHRY, CDR2 SYGVKD, per germline. CDR3 residues: CAIQLKGGNEQFF. The CDR3 DNA reads TGTGCCATCCAACTAAAGGGAGGCAATGAGCAGTTCTTC.

This chain joins TRBV3-1 and TRBJ2-7, with 9 bases aligning to TRBD1. V lost 1 base and J lost 1; bases outside the gene matches: 8. The CDR3 extends over 17 amino acids. Germline CDR1 and CDR2: LGHDT and YNNKEL (reference sequence). The CDR3 sequence is CASSQGLGGTGSYEQYF. The CDR3 DNA reads as TGTGCCAGCAGCCAAGGATTGGGCGGGACAGGGTCCTACGAGCAGTACTTC.

The V and J genes are TRBV20-1 and TRBJ2-5; tentatively, D is TRBD2 (6 bases). Deletions cut 5 bases from V and 1 base from J, with 11 bases between. Germline V gene sequence: CDR1 DFQATT, CDR2 SNEGSKA (reference sequence). This CDR3 is built from 13 residues. The chain's CDR3 is CSAGGWGQETQYF. DNA of the CDR3: TGCAGTGCTGGGGGGTGGGGCCAAGAGACCCAGTACTTC.

This chain joins TRBV11-2 and TRBJ2-3; 7 bases align to TRBD2. With 4 bases clipped from V and 13 bases from J, the junction kept 8 bases outside the gene matches. The germline CDR1 and CDR2 sequences are SGHAT and FQNNGV. The CDR3 runs to 12 residues. DNA of the CDR3: TGTGCCAGCAGCTGGGGACTAAATCGGGAGTATTTT. This encodes CASSWGLNREYF.

The J gene is TRBJ1-6, the V gene TRBV12-3 or TRBV12-4; the D is unclear. V was cut by 1 base and J by 13 bases, with 8 bases left in between. The CDR3 length is 12 residues. CDR3 amino acids: CASSLVVSPLHF. CDR3 nucleotide sequence: TGTGCCAGCAGTTTAGTCGTCAGTCCCCTCCACTTT.

This clonotype was counted between two and nine times. This sequence joins TRBV7-2 and TRBJ2-7; a possible D gene is TRBD1 (6 bases). Germline lookup yields CDR1 SGHTA and CDR2 FQGNSA. This CDR3 comprises 15 residues. V gave up 5 bases and J gave up 2 bases, with 16 bases separating them. The CDR3 coding sequence is TGTGCCAGCAGCCCCCTCCTGACAGGAACCTACGAGCAGTACTTC. It specifies CASSPLLTGTYEQYF.

The rearrangement joins TRBV5-6 to TRBJ1-1; D gene ambiguous. The CDR3 is 14 residues long. Germline assignment: CDR1 SGHDT and CDR2 YYEEEE. V lost 3 bases and J 7 bases, leaving 16 bases between the germline ends. CDR3 bases: TGTGCCAGCAGCTCCTGGGGTCCGGACGGTGAAGCTTTCTTT. Amino acid sequence: CASSSWGPDGEAFF.

There are a few counts of this clonotype. The rearrangement uses TRBV20-1 and TRBJ2-7; 9 bases map to TRBD2. The DNA matches TRBJ2-5 better at its end, which makes the J call doubtful. The V gene's germline CDR1 is DFQATT and CDR2 SNEGSKA (reference sequence). The CDR3 is 15 residues long. DNA for the CDR3: TGCAGTGCTAGAGACCGGCTAGCGGGGAGTGAGACCCAGTACTTC. Translating gives CSARDRLAGSETQYF.

This clonotype was picked up a small number of times. V and J are TRBV10-3 and TRBJ2-1, with D perhaps assigned TRBD1 or TRBD2 (5 bases each). Germline-derived CDR1 and CDR2 are ENHRY and SYGVKD. V dropped 10 bases and J dropped 0 bases, with 13 bases sitting between them. The CDR3 is 14 residues long. In nucleotides, the CDR3 is TGTGCCACCGGGGCGACGAGCTCCTACAATGAGCAGTTCTTC. Protein sequence: CATGATSSYNEQFF.

The V gene is TRBV29-1, the J gene TRBJ2-2; the D gene is possibly TRBD1 (6 bases). Germline values: CDR1 SQVTM, CDR2 ANQGSEA. V was pared by 7 bases and J by 1 base, with 7 bases between. CDR3 length equals 12 residues. This chain's CDR3 is CSGTENTGELFF. CDR3 DNA sequence: TGCAGCGGGACAGAGAACACCGGGGAGCTGTTTTTT.

J is TRBJ1-2 and V is TRBV11-2; D unresolved. V was shortened by 5 bases and J by 6 bases, with 19 bases between the two germline ends. Germline-derived CDR1 and CDR2 are SGHAT and FQNNGV. The CDR3 loop spans 15 amino acids. The CDR3 spells CASSQGLTGINGYTF. The CDR3 DNA is TGTGCCAGCAGCCAAGGCCTCACTGGGATTAATGGCTACACCTTC.

J is TRBJ2-1 and V is TRBV7-6; D might be TRBD1 (6 bases). The CDR3 covers 14 residues. The V gene lost 2 bases and the J gene lost 9 bases, with 14 bases spanning the gap. Germline V lookup: CDR1 SGHVS, CDR2 FNYEAQ. CDR3 nucleotides: TGTGCCAGCAGCTTAATTCCAGGGGTCGTTGAGCAGTTCTTC. Translated, it gives CASSLIPGVVEQFF.